This TCR beta chain was retrieved from a study of breast tumors, draining lymph nodes, adjacent tissues. This clonotype was picked up many times. Antigen specificity is unknown. Study-level points and caveats: Data only fit, rather than demonstrated, lymph node origin of most tumor T cells. Tumor repertoires ranked between lymph nodes and nontumor tissue in diversity, with V and J gene preferences.

V gave up 8 bases and J gave up 2 bases, with 18 bases separating them. Germline V gene data show CDR1 as LGHDT and CDR2 as YNNKEL (reference sequence). The CDR3 loop spans 15 amino acids. A single record per CDR3 protein comes from TCRdb applying MiXCR to the multiplex PCR reads. The repertoire includes about 15,000 distinct CDR3 sequences, around 47% of them detected once, and 25% to 35% sits in the top ten. The genes are TRBV3-1 and TRBJ2-5, with D perhaps matching TRBD1 or TRBD2 (5 bases each). The specimen was tumor-adjacent breast tissue. The receptor comes from a female donor with breast cancer. Some clones in this sample may be carry-over from other donors' samples. The CDR3 nucleotides read TGTGCCAGCGGACGAGGGACCGTCATTCAAGAGACCCAGTACTTC. Translating it yields CASGRGTVIQETQYF.